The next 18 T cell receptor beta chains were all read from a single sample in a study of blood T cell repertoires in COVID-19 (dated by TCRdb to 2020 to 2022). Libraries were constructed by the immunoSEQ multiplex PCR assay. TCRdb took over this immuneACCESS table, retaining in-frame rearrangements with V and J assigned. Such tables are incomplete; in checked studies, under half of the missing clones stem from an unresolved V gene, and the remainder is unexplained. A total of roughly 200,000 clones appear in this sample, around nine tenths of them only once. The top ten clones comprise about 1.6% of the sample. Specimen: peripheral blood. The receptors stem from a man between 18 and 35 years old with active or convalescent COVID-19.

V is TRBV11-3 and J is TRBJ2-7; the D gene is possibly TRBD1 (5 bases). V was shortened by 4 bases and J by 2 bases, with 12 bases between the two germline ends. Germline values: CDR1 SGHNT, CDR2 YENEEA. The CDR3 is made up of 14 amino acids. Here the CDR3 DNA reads TGTGCCAGCAGCTCGTTTGACAGACCCTACGAGCAGTACTTC. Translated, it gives CASSSFDRPYEQYF.

CDR3 sequence reads: CASSLSRDRITDTQYF. CDR3 nucleotides: TGTGCCAGCAGCTTAAGCCGGGACAGAATCACAGATACGCAGTATTTT. The chain links TRBV7-9 to TRBJ2-3; 7 bases align to TRBD1. The CDR3 is 16 residues long. Per the germline V gene, CDR1 is SEHNR and CDR2 is FQNEAQ (reference sequence). V lost 2 bases to trimming and J lost 2 bases; unmatched junction nucleotides: 7.

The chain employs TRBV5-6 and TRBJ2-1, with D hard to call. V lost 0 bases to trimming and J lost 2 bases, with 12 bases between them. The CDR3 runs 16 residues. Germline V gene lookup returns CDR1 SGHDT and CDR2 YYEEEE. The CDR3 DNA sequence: TGTGCCAGCAGCTTGGGGCGCAACTACCCCTACAATGAGCAGTTCTTC. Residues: CASSLGRNYPYNEQFF.

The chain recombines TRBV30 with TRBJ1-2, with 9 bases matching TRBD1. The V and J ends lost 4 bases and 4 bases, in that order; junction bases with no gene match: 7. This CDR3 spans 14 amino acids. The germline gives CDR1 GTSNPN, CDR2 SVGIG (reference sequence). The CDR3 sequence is CAWTPGQGTYGYTF. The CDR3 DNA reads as TGTGCCTGGACGCCGGGACAGGGAACCTATGGCTACACCTTC.

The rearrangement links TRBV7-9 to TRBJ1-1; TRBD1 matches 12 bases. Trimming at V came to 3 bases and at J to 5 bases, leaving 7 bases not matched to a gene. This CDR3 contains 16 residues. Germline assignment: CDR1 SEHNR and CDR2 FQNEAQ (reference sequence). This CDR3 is CASSFNRDRGRTEAFF. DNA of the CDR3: TGTGCCAGCAGCTTTAACCGGGACAGGGGGCGGACTGAAGCTTTCTTT. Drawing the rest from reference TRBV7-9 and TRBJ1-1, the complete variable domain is DTGVSQNPRHKITKRGQNVTFRCDPISEHNRLYWYRQTLGQGPEFLTYFQNEAQLEKSRLLSDRFSAERPKGSFSTLEIQRTEQGDSAMYLCASSFNRDRGRTEAFFGQGTRLTVV.

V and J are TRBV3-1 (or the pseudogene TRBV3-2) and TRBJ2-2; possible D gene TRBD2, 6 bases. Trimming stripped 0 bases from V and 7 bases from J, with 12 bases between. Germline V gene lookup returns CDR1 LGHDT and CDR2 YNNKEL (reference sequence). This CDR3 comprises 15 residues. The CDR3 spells CASSQDGGRNGELFF. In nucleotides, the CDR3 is TGTGCCAGCAGCCAAGATGGGGGGAGGAACGGGGAGCTGTTTTTT.

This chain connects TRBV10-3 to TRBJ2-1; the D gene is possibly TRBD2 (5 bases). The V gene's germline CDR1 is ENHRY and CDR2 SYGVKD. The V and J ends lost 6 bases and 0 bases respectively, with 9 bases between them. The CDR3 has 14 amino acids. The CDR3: CAIRGRDSYNEQFF. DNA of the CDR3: TGTGCCATCAGGGGCCGGGACTCCTACAATGAGCAGTTCTTC.

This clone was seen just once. The CDR3 region has the DNA TGTGCCAGCAGCTTAGTTCTAGCGGGAGGAATTGAGCAGTTCTTC. It yields the protein CASSLVLAGGIEQFF. The chain employs TRBV7-2 and TRBJ2-1, with 11 bases that match TRBD2. V shed 1 base, J shed 9 bases, and the junction held 5 bases outside the gene matches. CDR1 SGHTA and CDR2 FQGNSA come from the germline V gene. The CDR3 runs to 15 residues.

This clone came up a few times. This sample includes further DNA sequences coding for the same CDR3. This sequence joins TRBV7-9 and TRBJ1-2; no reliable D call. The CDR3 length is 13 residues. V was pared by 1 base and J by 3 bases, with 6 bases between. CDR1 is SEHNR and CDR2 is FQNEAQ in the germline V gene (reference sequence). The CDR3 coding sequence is TGTGCCAGCAGCTTAGATAGTTACTATGGCTACACCTTC. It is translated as CASSLDSYYGYTF.

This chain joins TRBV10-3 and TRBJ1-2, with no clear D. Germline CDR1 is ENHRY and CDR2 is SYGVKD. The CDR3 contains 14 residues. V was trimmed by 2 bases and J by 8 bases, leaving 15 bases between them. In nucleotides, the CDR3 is TGTGCCATCAGTGAGGAGCGTAGAGGAGACGGCTACACCTTC. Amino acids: CAISEERRGDGYTF.

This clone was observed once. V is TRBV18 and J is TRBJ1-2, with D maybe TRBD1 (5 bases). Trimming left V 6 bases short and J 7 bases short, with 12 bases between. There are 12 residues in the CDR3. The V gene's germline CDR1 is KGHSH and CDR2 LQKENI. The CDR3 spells CASSEDIGGYTF. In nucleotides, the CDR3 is TGTGCCAGCTCTGAGGACATCGGTGGCTACACCTTC.

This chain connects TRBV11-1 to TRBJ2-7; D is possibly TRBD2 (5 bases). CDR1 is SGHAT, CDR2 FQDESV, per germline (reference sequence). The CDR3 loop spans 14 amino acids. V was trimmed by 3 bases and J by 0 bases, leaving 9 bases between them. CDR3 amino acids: CASSFDGLSYEQYF. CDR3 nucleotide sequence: TGTGCCAGCAGCTTTGACGGACTCTCCTACGAGCAGTACTTC.

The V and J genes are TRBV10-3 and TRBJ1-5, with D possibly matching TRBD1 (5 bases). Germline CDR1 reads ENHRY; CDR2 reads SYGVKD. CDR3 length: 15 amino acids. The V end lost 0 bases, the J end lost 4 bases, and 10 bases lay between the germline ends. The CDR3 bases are TGTGCCATCAGTGAGTCGAGTCAGGGAAATCAGCCCCAGCATTTT. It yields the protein CAISESSQGNQPQHF.

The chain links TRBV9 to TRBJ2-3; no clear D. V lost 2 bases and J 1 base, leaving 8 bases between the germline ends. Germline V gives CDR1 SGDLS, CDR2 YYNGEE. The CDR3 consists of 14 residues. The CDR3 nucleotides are TGTGCCAGCAGCGTTGGCACCCGCACAGATACGCAGTATTTT. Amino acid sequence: CASSVGTRTDTQYF.

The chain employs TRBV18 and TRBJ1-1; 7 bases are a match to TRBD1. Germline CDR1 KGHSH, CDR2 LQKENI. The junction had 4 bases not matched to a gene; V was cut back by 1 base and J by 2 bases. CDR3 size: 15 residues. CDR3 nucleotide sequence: TGTGCCAGCTCACCACTGGGACAGATCAACACTGAAGCTTTCTTT. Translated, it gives CASSPLGQINTEAFF.

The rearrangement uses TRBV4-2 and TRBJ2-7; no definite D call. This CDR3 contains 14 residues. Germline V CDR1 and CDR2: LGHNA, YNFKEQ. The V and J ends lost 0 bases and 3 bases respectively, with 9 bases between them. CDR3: CASSQERADYEQYF. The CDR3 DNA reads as TGTGCCAGCAGCCAAGAGAGAGCCGACTACGAGCAGTACTTC.

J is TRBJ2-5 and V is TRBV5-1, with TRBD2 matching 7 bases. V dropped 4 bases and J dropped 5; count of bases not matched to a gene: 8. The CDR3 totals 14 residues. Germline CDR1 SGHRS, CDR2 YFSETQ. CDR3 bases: TGCGCCAGCAGCGCCGGGCCAGCGGGGGAGACCCAGTACTTC. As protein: CASSAGPAGETQYF.

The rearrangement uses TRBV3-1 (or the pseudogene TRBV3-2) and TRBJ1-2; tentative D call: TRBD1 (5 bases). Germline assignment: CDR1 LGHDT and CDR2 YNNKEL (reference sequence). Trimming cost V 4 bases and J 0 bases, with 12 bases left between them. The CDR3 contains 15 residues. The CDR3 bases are TGTGCCAGCAGCCGGGCCGACAGTTCTAACTATGGCTACACCTTC. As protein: CASSRADSSNYGYTF.